These T cell receptor beta chains were read from a single sample in a study of blood T cell repertoires in COVID-19. Using immunoSEQ multiplex PCR, the repertoire was profiled, and TCRdb retains in-frame clones only, with some absent. The table records more than 150,000 clones, around 80% of them present only once. What was sequenced was PBMCs or T cells enriched from blood (not recorded which). The receptors were gathered from an older woman who had recovered from COVID-19. Both conserved end residues are part of each CDR3. Fields, in order: clone size, CDR3 length, V gene, J gene, D gene, CDR3 DNA, CDR3 protein. The D gene is left open where the match is weak. The listing skips clone size in some rows; elsewhere it reads once, few, many or a size class.

>few|9|TRBV5-8|TRBJ2-4|.
TGTGCCAGCAGCTGGGACTCGGGCTTC
CASSWDSGF
>.|15|TRBV7-8|TRBJ2-7|TRBD2
TGTGCCAGCAGCGTCCTAGCGGGAGCCAGTTACGAGCAGTACTTC
CASSVLAGASYEQYF
>.|15|TRBV3-1/TRBV3-2|TRBJ2-7|TRBD1
TGTGCCAGCAGCCAAGATGGGACAGGGGACTACGAGCAGTACTTC
CASSQDGTGDYEQYF
>.|14|TRBV7-3|TRBJ2-2|.
TGTGCCAGCAGCTTAACGCGGAACACCGGGGAGCTGTTTTTT
CASSLTRNTGELFF
>.|13|TRBV7-9|TRBJ1-1|.
TGTGCCAGCAACGGCCAGGGATTACTCGGGGCTTTCTTT
CASNGQGLLGAFF
>.|15|TRBV18|TRBJ2-5|TRBD1
TGTGCCAGCTCACCACCCGGCAGGGGGAGCGAGACCCAGTACTTC
CASSPPGRGSETQYF
>few|15|TRBV2|TRBJ2-7|.
TGTGCCAGCAGTGAATCGGCAGGGAAATTCTACGAGCAGTACTTC
CASSESAGKFYEQYF
>.|15|TRBV27|TRBJ2-7|.
TGTGCCAGCAGAGGGAGTCGCGGAGGGGCTTACGAGCAGTACTTC
CASRGSRGGAYEQYF
>.|15|TRBV5-4|TRBJ1-4|.
TGTGCCAGCAGCCCGTCGGGGGGACCTAATGAAAAACTGTTTTTT
CASSPSGGPNEKLFF
>.|14|TRBV28|TRBJ2-7|.
TGTGCCAGCAGTTTGGCCGGGTTTGCCTACGAGCAGTACTTC
CASSLAGFAYEQYF
>.|14|TRBV2|TRBJ2-5|TRBD1
TGTGCCAGCAGTGGAGACAGGGGCCGAGAGACCCAGTACTTC
CASSGDRGRETQYF
>once|15|TRBV24-1|TRBJ1-5|TRBD1
TGTGCCACCAGTGATGACAGGGGAGGGAGTCAGCCCCAGCATTTT
CATSDDRGGSQPQHF
>.|15|TRBV3-1/TRBV3-2|TRBJ2-7|.
TGTGCCAGCAGCTTCCGAACCGGGATCTCCTACGAGCAGTACTTC
CASSFRTGISYEQYF
>.|16|TRBV3-1/TRBV3-2|TRBJ2-3|TRBD2
TGTGCCAGCAGCCAAGAGACTAGCGGAAGCACAGATACGCAGTATTTT
CASSQETSGSTDTQYF
>.|18|TRBV2|TRBJ1-3|TRBD1
TGTGCCAGCGAAGATCAGTGGGGACAGGGATCCTCTGGAAACACCATATATTTT
CASEDQWGQGSSGNTIYF
>.|13|TRBV19|TRBJ1-1|.
TGTGCCAGTAGTCGTGAAGCCCGGAGCGGTCCCAGTTTT
CASSREARSGPSF
>few|15|TRBV15|TRBJ2-5|TRBD1
TGTGCCACCAGCAGAGGTCCAGGGGGCATGGAGACCCAGTACTTC
CATSRGPGGMETQYF
>.|16|TRBV5-1|TRBJ2-2|TRBD2
TGCGCCAGCAGCTTTCGGGAGGGGCCGAACACCGGGGAGCTGTTTTTT
CASSFREGPNTGELFF
>.|13|TRBV15|TRBJ1-1|.
TGTGCCACCAGCGGACTGTGGAACACTGAAGCTTTCTTT
CATSGLWNTEAFF
>once|12|TRBV30|TRBJ1-6|.
TGTGCCTGGAGGGACAACAGGCAGGGACTCCACTTT
CAWRDNRQGLHF
>.|15|TRBV11-1|TRBJ2-7|TRBD1
TGTGCCAGCAGCTTAGAGGCAGGGGGCACGAACGAGCAGTACTTC
CASSLEAGGTNEQYF
>.|16|TRBV29-1|TRBJ1-5|TRBD1
TGCAGCGTTGGGACAGGCCCTGGGGAGGGCAATCAGCCCCAGCATTTT
CSVGTGPGEGNQPQHF
>once|13|TRBV19|TRBJ2-3|TRBD2
TGTGCCAGTAGGCTAGCGGGGGGAGATACGCAGTATTTT
CASRLAGGDTQYF
>.|15|TRBV7-8|TRBJ2-5|.
TGTGCCAGCAGCTTTGAGGCAGTCGGAATGGAGACCCAGTACTTC
CASSFEAVGMETQYF
>once|19|TRBV2|TRBJ2-4|.
TGTGCCAGCAGCGAAGGGACATCATGGGCTAGCGGAGCCAAAAACATTCAGTACTTC
CASSEGTSWASGAKNIQYF
>.|16|TRBV5-1|TRBJ2-3|.
TGCGCCAGCAGCCTGAGGGGGGGGACCACCACAGATACGCAGTATTTT
CASSLRGGTTTDTQYF
>.|16|TRBV7-2|TRBJ2-4|.
TGTGCCAGCAGCTTAGGTTCCAGGATAGCCAAAAACATTCAGTACTTC
CASSLGSRIAKNIQYF
>few|15|TRBV9|TRBJ1-2|.
TGTGCCAGCAGCGCGTCGGCCGTGCGGAGACGGGGCTACACCTTC
CASSASAVRRRGYTF